Here is one T cell receptor (beta chain) with its context. The CDR3 is 13 amino acids. The germline CDR1 and CDR2 sequences are SGHDT and YYEEEE. This entry belongs to a study of T cells expressing NK-cell markers. No DNA is given; TCRdb re-called the 5' RACE reads and lists each CDR3 protein once. This table lists about 370,000 distinct CDR3 sequences. This clonotype was obtained from a woman between 50 and 59 years old in good health. Sequences were obtained from blood T cells: a sorted CD56 or NKG2C T cell subset, CD4+ or CD8+ T cells, or bulk PBMC T cells (not recorded which). V gene TRBV5-6 combines with J gene TRBJ2-1; without DNA, the TCRdb call of TRBD1 cannot be checked. The CDR3 spells CASSRTDRGIGFF. The whole variable domain, remainder taken from reference TRBV5-6 and TRBJ2-1, is DAGVTQSPTHLIKTRGQQVTLRCSPKSGHDTVSWYQQALGQGPQFIFQYYEEEERQRGNFPDRFSGHQFPNYSSELNVNALLLGDSALYLCASSRTDRGIGFFGPGTRLTVL.